This T cell receptor beta chain was obtained from a study of T-cell memory formation after mild COVID-19. Study outcomes and limitations: Confirmation of SARS-CoV-2 specificity was lacking for second-wave clones peaking day 37.

Turning to this clonotype: The antigen is unknown.

TCRdb fed the 5' RACE reads into MiXCR, producing one record per CDR3 protein. The table lists hundreds of thousands of distinct CDR3 sequences, more than 15% of them singletons. Germline CDR1 reads MGHRA; CDR2 reads YSYEKL. This CDR3 comprises 14 residues. J gave up 0 bases and V 6 bases, and 4 bases lay outside the gene matches. Material for sequencing was PBMCs or a T cell subset sorted from them (not recorded which). The sequence derives from a man younger than 35 who had mild COVID-19 (a few samples of this study predate the infection). Cell type and time point are not known. The chain is built from TRBV4-1 and TRBJ2-5; 7 positions match TRBD1. CDR3 sequence reads: CASRPGQYQETQYF. CDR3 nucleotide sequence: TGCGCCAGCAGACCGGGACAGTACCAAGAGACCCAGTACTTC.